Below, 23 T cell receptor beta chains from the same sample are listed, as sequenced in a study of OX40 agonist ivuxolimab in advanced cancers. Sequenced by immunoSEQ multiplex PCR; TCRdb stores in-frame clones only, minus some. The sample carries fewer than 85,000 clones, approximately 82% recorded once. Sequenced material: CD4+ or CD8+ T cells sorted from blood, taken in a trial of the OX40 agonist ivuxolimab. These receptors all come from an adult with an advanced solid tumor such as melanoma, head and neck, liver or kidney cancer.

CDR3 sequence: CASSLDMKAYNEQFF. DNA for the CDR3: TGTGCCAGCAGCTTGGACATGAAGGCCTACAATGAGCAGTTCTTC. The chain links TRBV5-4 to TRBJ2-1; D gene unclear. This CDR3 is 15 amino acids long. Germline V CDR1 and CDR2: SGHNT, YYREEE (reference sequence). V shed 0 bases and J shed 2 bases, with 9 bases lying between them.

This clone was picked up one time. The chain couples TRBV19 to TRBJ1-2; 9 positions match TRBD1. The CDR3 runs 18 residues. Per germline, CDR1 LNHDA and CDR2 SQIVND (reference sequence). V dropped 5 bases and J dropped 4; count of bases not matched to a gene: 17. In DNA form, the CDR3 reads TGTGCCAGTAGTCCCAGGGGGGGACGGACAGGGGAGGGCTATGGCTACACCTTC. Translated, it gives CASSPRGGRTGEGYGYTF. Variable domain in full (rest from reference TRBV19 and TRBJ1-2): DGGITQSPKYLFRKEGQNVTLSCEQNLNHDAMYWYRQDPGQGLRLIYYSQIVNDFQKGDIAEGYSVSREKKESFPLTVTSAQKNPTAFYLCASSPRGGRTGEGYGYTFGSGTRLTVV.

The chain has TRBV28 and TRBJ1-6; D is uncertain. Germline lookup yields CDR1 MDHEN and CDR2 SYDVKM. The CDR3 runs to 13 residues. V lost 6 bases to trimming and J lost 7 bases, with 10 bases between them. For the CDR3, the DNA is TGTGCCAGCAGCCCCAGGAACAATTCACCCCTCCACTTT. Translating it yields CASSPRNNSPLHF.

The chain is built from TRBV7-3 and TRBJ2-1; 8 bases match TRBD1. Germline lookup yields CDR1 SGHTA and CDR2 FQGTGA. The V segment lost 5 bases and the J segment 4 bases; nucleotides outside the gene matches: 4. The CDR3 is 14 amino acids. The CDR3 sequence is CASSPRQGYNEQFF. The CDR3 DNA is TGTGCCAGCAGCCCTCGACAGGGGTACAATGAGCAGTTCTTC.

The chain joins TRBV10-3 to TRBJ2-2; D not resolved. V lost 10 bases and J 0 bases, leaving 18 bases between the germline ends. Germline V gene lookup returns CDR1 ENHRY and CDR2 SYGVKD. The CDR3 totals 16 residues. This CDR3 is CATSSYEPANTGELFF. The CDR3 nucleotides are TGTGCCACCTCGAGTTACGAGCCCGCGAACACCGGGGAGCTGTTTTTT.

The genes are TRBV12-5 and TRBJ1-5, with a possible D match to TRBD1 (5 bases). Trimming took 1 base from V and 3 from J, leaving 7 bases between them. CDR3 length: 14 residues. Germline CDR1 reads LGHNT; CDR2 reads FRNRAP. The CDR3 bases are TGTGCTAGTGGTTTGGGACAGCTCAATCAGCCCCAGCATTTT. This sequence encodes CASGLGQLNQPQHF. Together with reference TRBV12-5 and TRBJ1-5, the CDR3 gives the full variable domain: DARVTQTPRHKVTEMGQEVTMRCQPILGHNTVFWYRQTMMQGLELLAYFRNRAPLDDSGMPKDRFSAEMPDATLATLKIQPSEPRDSAVYFCASGLGQLNQPQHFGDGTRLSIL.

V gene TRBV6-5 combines with J gene TRBJ1-2; D gene uncertain. This CDR3 region has 15 residues. Between the trimmed V and J ends, which lost 0 bases and 1 base, there was a span of 9 bases. Germline V gene sequence: CDR1 MNHEY, CDR2 SVGAGI. CDR3 nucleotide sequence: TGTGCCAGCAGTTACTCAATTCGCAGTAACTATGGCTACACCTTC. Its protein product is CASSYSIRSNYGYTF.

The chain employs TRBV11-2 and TRBJ2-7, with a tentative D call TRBD2 (5 bases). Deletions cut 3 bases from V and 6 bases from J, with 12 bases between. The germline CDR1 and CDR2 sequences are SGHAT and FQNNGV. This CDR3 has 13 amino acids. This CDR3 reads CASSFRDRGEQYF. The CDR3 DNA reads TGTGCCAGCAGCTTTCGAGATCGGGGCGAGCAGTACTTC.

In this sample, this clone turned up once. This rearrangement joins TRBV13 to TRBJ2-1; 14 nucleotides agree with TRBD2. The CDR3 is 17 amino acids. Trimming removed 4 bases from V and 4 bases from J; junction bases left unmatched: 6. CDR1 and CDR2 (germline): PRHDT, FYEKMQ (reference sequence). CDR3 DNA sequence: TGTGCCAGCAGCTCCGGACTAGCGGGGGGTAGGTACAATGAGCAGTTCTTC. It yields the protein CASSSGLAGGRYNEQFF.

This clone was found once. The chain combines TRBV4-2 with TRBJ1-6; tentative D call: TRBD1 (5 bases). Germline loops: CDR1 LGHNA, CDR2 YNFKEQ. The V end lost 0 bases, the J end lost 4 bases, and 10 bases lay between the germline ends. The CDR3 is 16 amino acids. This CDR3 reads CASSQEAAGYNSPLHF. CDR3 bases: TGTGCCAGCAGCCAAGAAGCTGCAGGGTATAATTCACCCCTCCACTTT.

The chain is built from TRBV5-1 and TRBJ1-6; TRBD1 matches at 10 bases. From germline, CDR1 is SGHRS and CDR2 YFSETQ. This CDR3 is built from 17 residues. V was pared by 4 bases and J by 0 bases, with 4 bases of the junction left unmatched. In DNA form, the CDR3 reads TGCGCCAGCAGCCAGGGACAGGGGAGCTCCTATAATTCACCCCTCCACTTT. This encodes CASSQGQGSSYNSPLHF.

The sample holds one count of this clone. This chain uses TRBV9 with TRBJ1-2, with D possibly being TRBD1 (5 bases). V was pared by 4 bases and J by 3 bases, with 19 bases between. This CDR3 has 16 residues. Germline CDR1 SGDLS, CDR2 YYNGEE. CDR3 sequence: CASSSGTAPRDYGYTF. DNA of the CDR3: TGTGCCAGCAGCTCTGGGACGGCGCCGCGAGACTATGGCTACACCTTC.

This clone was seen only a few times. The chain joins TRBV18 to TRBJ2-1; a possible D gene is TRBD1 (6 bases). In germline, CDR1 is KGHSH, CDR2 LQKENI. The length of the CDR3 is 15 residues. Trimming removed 2 bases at V and 6 bases at J, with 14 bases between. CDR3 in amino acids: CASSPKAGERNEQFF. The CDR3 bases are TGTGCCAGCTCACCAAAGGCAGGGGAGCGCAATGAGCAGTTCTTC.

About this clone: The sample contains more than one DNA sequence encoding this CDR3. The chain links TRBV7-9 to TRBJ2-1; 10 nucleotides line up with TRBD2. CDR3 length: 15 amino acids. Germline values: CDR1 SEHNR, CDR2 FQNEAQ (reference sequence). V lost 2 bases to trimming and J lost 8 bases; unmatched junction nucleotides: 6. CDR3 amino acids: CASSLIAGGGDEQFF. As DNA, the CDR3 is TGTGCCAGCAGCTTAATAGCGGGGGGCGGGGATGAGCAGTTCTTC.

The sample holds one count of this clone. The rearrangement links TRBV6-1 to TRBJ2-7, with TRBD1 identical over 7 bases. J lost 0 bases, V lost 4 bases, and 3 bases had no gene match. The germline V gene has CDR1 MNHNS and CDR2 SASEGT. The CDR3 sequence is 14 residues long. In DNA form, the CDR3 reads TGTGCCAGCAGTGCAGACAGGGTCTCCTACGAGCAGTACTTC. It yields the protein CASSADRVSYEQYF.

This chain uses TRBV19 with TRBJ2-2, with 11 bases lining up with TRBD2. CDR3 length: 15 amino acids. In germline, CDR1 is LNHDA, CDR2 SQIVND (reference sequence). V dropped 5 bases and J dropped 4; count of bases not matched to a gene: 3. This CDR3 is CASSSLAGGTGELFF. The DNA of the CDR3 is TGTGCCAGTAGTTCTCTAGCGGGGGGCACCGGGGAGCTGTTTTTT.

This clone was counted a few times. J is TRBJ1-6 and V is TRBV14, with D unresolved. With 1 base removed from V and 7 bases from J, the gap between germline ends came to 11 bases. The CDR3 has 15 amino acids. Germline CDR1 SGHDN, CDR2 FVKESK. CDR3: CASSQGLWSNSPLHF. Written as DNA, the CDR3 is TGTGCCAGCAGCCAAGGACTCTGGTCGAATTCACCCCTCCACTTT.

This rearrangement joins TRBV12-5 to TRBJ2-7; TRBD1 agrees at 10 bases. Per the germline V gene, CDR1 is LGHNT and CDR2 is FRNRAP. The V gene end was trimmed by 0 bases and the J gene end by 3 bases; junction bases not matched to a gene: 8. There are 17 residues in the CDR3. CDR3 loop: CASGLVLGQGEVYEQYF. The CDR3 coding sequence is TGTGCTAGTGGTTTGGTACTCGGACAGGGGGAGGTCTACGAGCAGTACTTC.

This clone was found once. The DNA of the CDR3 is TGTGCCAGCTCACCACCCGGGACAGTTTCCGAGCAGTACTTC. This codes for CASSPPGTVSEQYF. The chain employs TRBV18 and TRBJ2-7; TRBD1 matches 7 bases. V was pared by 0 bases and J by 6 bases, with 5 bases of the junction left unmatched. CDR1 and CDR2 from the germline V gene are KGHSH and LQKENI. There are 14 residues in the CDR3. The full variable domain, in which reference TRBV18 and TRBJ2-7 provide the parts outside the CDR3, is NAGVMQNPRHLVRRRGQEARLRCSPMKGHSHVYWYRQLPEEGLKFMVYLQKENIIDESGMPKERFSAEFPKEGPSILRIQQVVRGDSAAYFCASSPPGTVSEQYFGPGTRLTVT.

This CDR3 is CASSLVSTTQGNEQFF. Here the CDR3 DNA reads TGCGCCAGCAGCTTGGTATCCACAACCCAAGGGAATGAGCAGTTCTTC. The genes are TRBV5-1 and TRBJ2-1, with D hard to call. CDR1 is SGHRS, CDR2 YFSETQ, per germline. This CDR3 comprises 16 residues. V dropped 0 bases and J dropped 7 bases, with 17 bases sitting between them. The full variable domain, its missing parts supplied by reference TRBV5-1 and TRBJ2-1, is KAGVTQTPRYLIKTRGQQVTLSCSPISGHRSVSWYQQTPGQGLQFLFEYFSETQRNKGNFPGRFSGRQFSNSRSEMNVSTLELGDSALYLCASSLVSTTQGNEQFFGPGTRLTVL.

V gene TRBV7-6 combines with J gene TRBJ2-2; D might be TRBD1 (6 bases). The ends were cut back, 5 bases at V and 2 bases at J, with 21 bases in the middle. This CDR3 comprises 18 residues. Germline CDR1 is SGHVS and CDR2 is FNYEAQ. The CDR3 protein is CASSRQVPGHTNTGELFF. In DNA form, the CDR3 reads TGTGCCAGCAGCCGGCAGGTCCCGGGACACACCAACACCGGGGAGCTGTTTTTT.

The chain couples TRBV5-8 to TRBJ2-5; the match to TRBD2 covers 7 bases. This CDR3 contains 16 residues. The V gene end was trimmed by 0 bases and the J gene end by 5 bases; junction bases not matched to a gene: 10. The germline V gene encodes CDR1 SGHTS and CDR2 YDEGEE. CDR3 bases: TGTGCCAGCAGCTTGGGAGCGAGCGGGGAGTGGGAGACCCAGTACTTC. This translates into CASSLGASGEWETQYF.

V gene TRBV7-2 combines with J gene TRBJ1-3, with D uncertain. V dropped 5 bases and J dropped 7 bases, with 12 bases sitting between them. The germline V gene encodes CDR1 SGHTA and CDR2 FQGNSA. This CDR3 contains 13 residues. The CDR3 reads CASSLDSANTIYF. DNA of the CDR3: TGTGCCAGCAGCCTCGATTCAGCGAACACCATATATTTT.